One and the same sample provided the 23 T cell receptor beta chains below, sequenced in a study of vaccination effects on CD4 cells after COVID-19. What these receptors recognize is not known. The table came from immunoSEQ multiplex PCR; TCRdb's copy has only in-frame clones and leaves some out. The data show roughly 40,000 clones, with around two thirds seen just once and more than 7% held by the top ten. Cultured cells yielded isolated CD4+ T cells after less than 11 days. The participants, recipients of two vaccine doses, got either BNT162b2 or mRNA-1273. The sample in question was CD4+ T cells from PBMCs cultured without peptide, obtained after COVID-19 vaccination. Every receptor here comes from a human donor who received a COVID-19 vaccine.

The gene calls are TRBV19 and TRBJ1-5, with 7 positions matching TRBD1. The V segment lost 3 bases and the J segment 7 bases; nucleotides outside the gene matches: 9. Per germline, CDR1 LNHDA and CDR2 SQIVND (reference sequence). The CDR3 consists of 15 residues. The CDR3 DNA reads TGTGCCAGTAGTATGGAGACAGGGAGGGGACAGCCCCAGCATTTT. This codes for CASSMETGRGQPQHF.

The chain links TRBV10-1 to TRBJ2-1, with TRBD2 identical over 10 bases. Looked up from germline, CDR1 is WNHNN and CDR2 is SYGVQD (reference sequence). The CDR3 length is 14 residues. The ends lost 5 bases at V and 8 bases at J; junction bases unmatched: 6. CDR3 amino acids: CASSSGRARDEQFF. The CDR3 nucleotides read TGCGCCAGCAGTAGCGGGAGGGCCAGGGATGAGCAGTTCTTC.

V and J are TRBV4-1 and TRBJ1-2; perhaps TRBD1 as D (6 bases). CDR1 is MGHRA, CDR2 YSYEKL, per germline. This CDR3 has 15 amino acids. The V gene lost 6 bases and the J gene lost 2 bases, with 16 bases spanning the gap. The CDR3 loop is CASRPTWTDNYGYTF. DNA for the CDR3: TGCGCCAGCAGGCCTACCTGGACAGACAACTATGGCTACACCTTC.

The chain links TRBV2 to TRBJ1-1, with 9 bases matching TRBD1. With V trimmed by 1 base and J by 10 bases, 4 bases remained unmatched. This CDR3 has 13 residues. Germline V lookup: CDR1 SNHLY, CDR2 FYNNEI. CDR3 nucleotides: TGTGCCAGCAGTGAAGACGGACAGGGGCCAGCTTTCTTT. Translation: CASSEDGQGPAFF.

V is TRBV6-1 and J is TRBJ2-7; TRBD1 might be the D (5 bases). Trimming took 0 bases from V and 3 from J, leaving 12 bases between them. The CDR3 totals 15 residues. CDR1 and CDR2 (germline): MNHNS, SASEGT. The CDR3 sequence: CASSEAPRAYYEQYF. The CDR3 region has the DNA TGTGCCAGCAGTGAAGCGCCCAGGGCCTACTACGAGCAGTACTTC.

This chain connects TRBV6-1 to TRBJ1-1, with TRBD1 as a possible D gene (5 bases). The CDR3 totals 14 residues. With 2 bases removed from V and 4 bases from J, the gap between germline ends came to 11 bases. Per germline, CDR1 MNHNS and CDR2 SASEGT. Here the CDR3 DNA reads TGTGCCAGCAGTGAATTGGGGGGGGGCACTGAAGCTTTCTTT. Translated: CASSELGGGTEAFF.

This rearrangement joins TRBV6-4 to TRBJ2-7; no clear D gene. The CDR3 extends over 12 amino acids. V gave up 7 bases and J gave up 4 bases, with 11 bases separating them. Germline loops: CDR1 MRHNA, CDR2 SNTAGT. The chain's CDR3 is CASNTAIYEQYF. The DNA for the CDR3 is TGTGCCAGCAACACAGCTATATACGAGCAGTACTTC.

This clone was found once. CDR3 sequence: CSASLPSGGLAGGEQYF. The CDR3 DNA reads as TGCAGTGCTAGTCTCCCCAGTGGGGGACTAGCGGGGGGGGAGCAGTACTTC. The V call is TRBV20-1, the J call TRBJ2-7; 16 bases fit TRBD2. The CDR3 is 17 residues long. From germline, CDR1 is DFQATT and CDR2 SNEGSKA (reference sequence). J lost 7 bases, V lost 3 bases, and 12 bases had no gene match.

The J gene is TRBJ1-1, the V gene TRBV19, with a possible D match to TRBD1 (5 bases). CDR1 and CDR2 from the germline V gene are LNHDA and SQIVND (reference sequence). Between the trimmed V and J ends, which lost 9 bases and 5 bases, there was a span of 10 bases. The CDR3 is 11 residues long. Here the CDR3 DNA reads TGTGCCAGCCCAGGGTGGACTGAAGCTTTCTTT. Its translation: CASPGWTEAFF.

V usage is TRBV29-1 and J usage is TRBJ1-1, with D hard to call. Trimming left V 3 bases short and J 1 base short, with 6 bases between. The CDR3 runs to 12 residues. Germline V gene sequence: CDR1 SQVTM, CDR2 ANQGSEA. The CDR3 sequence is CSVDARNTEAFF. For the CDR3, the DNA is TGCAGCGTTGATGCCAGGAACACTGAAGCTTTCTTT.

V is TRBV5-4 and J is TRBJ2-3; 10 nucleotides align to TRBD2. V trimming: 2 bases; J trimming: 2 bases; junction bases outside the gene matches: 5. Germline V CDR1 and CDR2: SGHNT, YYREEE (reference sequence). The CDR3 spans 16 residues. The CDR3 nucleotides read TGTGCCAGCAGCTTAATAGCGGGAGGAAACACAGATACGCAGTATTTT. Protein product: CASSLIAGGNTDTQYF. Drawing the rest from reference TRBV5-4 and TRBJ2-3, the complete variable domain is ETGVTQSPTHLIKTRGQQVTLRCSSQSGHNTVSWYQQALGQGPQFIFQYYREEENGRGNFPPRFSGLQFPNYSSELNVNALELDDSALYLCASSLIAGGNTDTQYFGPGTRLTVL.

This chain uses TRBV12-3 or TRBV12-4 with TRBJ1-5, with a tentative D call TRBD1 (6 bases). Trimming took off 6 bases at V and 4 bases at J, with 10 bases between the two ends. This CDR3 is built from 13 residues. The CDR3 bases are TGTGCCAGCAGCCAACAGGGAAATCAGCCCCAGCATTTT. Its translation: CASSQQGNQPQHF.

This chain uses TRBV18 with TRBJ1-2; 7 bases fit TRBD1. After removal of 2 bases from V and 2 bases from J, the junction contained 8 bases not matched to a gene. The CDR3 length is 16 residues. The germline V gene has CDR1 KGHSH and CDR2 LQKENI. CDR3 protein: CASSPATGAVNYGYTF. The DNA for the CDR3 is TGTGCCAGCTCACCAGCTACAGGGGCGGTAAACTATGGCTACACCTTC.

In the case of this clone: The germline gene is not matched at one end of the junction; a read error may be the cause. The chain joins TRBV19 to TRBJ1-4; TRBD1 might be the D (6 bases). Per germline, CDR1 LNHDA and CDR2 SQIVND (reference sequence). The CDR3 has 14 amino acids. The CDR3 loop is CASRPQGTARQSYF. The CDR3 DNA is TGTGCCAGTAGACCTCAGGGGACCGCGAGACAGAGTTATTTT. The full variable domain, its missing parts supplied by reference TRBV19 and TRBJ1-4, is DGGITQSPKYLFRKEGQNVTLSCEQNLNHDAMYWYRQDPGQGLRLIYYSQIVNDFQKGDIAEGYSVSREKKESFPLTVTSAQKNPTAFYLCASRPQGTARQSYFGSGTQLSVL.

Here the CDR3 DNA reads TGTGCCAGCAGACCCTCCAACGGGCTCGAGCAGTACTTC. It codes for CASRPSNGLEQYF. The J gene is TRBJ2-7, the V gene TRBV7-9; D is unclear. CDR1 and CDR2 from the germline V gene are SEHNR and FQNEAQ (reference sequence). CDR3 size: 13 residues. Trimming shortened V by 6 bases and J by 6 bases, and 15 bases separated the two germline ends.

The chain combines TRBV12-3 or TRBV12-4 with TRBJ1-2; 11 bases are shared with TRBD1. After removal of 9 bases from V and 4 bases from J, the junction contained 4 bases not matched to a gene. There are 13 residues in the CDR3. The CDR3 is CASGQGAAYGYTF. The CDR3 coding sequence is TGTGCCAGTGGACAGGGGGCGGCCTATGGCTACACCTTC.

This clone came up once. The rearrangement uses TRBV19 and TRBJ2-1; D may be TRBD1 (6 bases). Trimming took off 3 bases at V and 10 bases at J, with 13 bases between the two ends. Germline-derived CDR1 and CDR2 are LNHDA and SQIVND (reference sequence). This CDR3 has 13 amino acids. CDR3 nucleotides: TGTGCCAGTAGTATCAACAGGGCAGGGGAGCAGTTCTTC. It codes for CASSINRAGEQFF.

The chain combines TRBV7-2 with TRBJ2-7; 9 positions match TRBD2. From germline, CDR1 is SGHTA and CDR2 FQGNSA. CDR3 length: 16 amino acids. The ends lost 6 bases at V and 6 bases at J; junction bases unmatched: 15. CDR3 protein: CASRTSSGKVGVEQYF. The CDR3 nucleotides read TGTGCCAGCAGGACCTCTAGCGGGAAGGTTGGGGTCGAGCAGTACTTC. The variable domain in full, completed from reference TRBV7-2 and TRBJ2-7, reads GAGVSQSPSNKVTEKGKDVELRCDPISGHTALYWYRQSLGQGLEFLIYFQGNSAPDKSGLPSDRFSAERTGGSVSTLTIQRTQQEDSAVYLCASRTSSGKVGVEQYFGPGTRLTVT.

Regarding this clone: One end of the junction is discordant with germline, which a read error may explain. The chain joins TRBV12-3 or TRBV12-4 to TRBJ1-1; 7 bases map to TRBD1. There are 13 residues in the CDR3. CDR3 nucleotide sequence: TGTGCCAGCAGTTTGGAACAGGGGAGGGGTGGACGCTTT. It encodes CASSLEQGRGGRF.

This clone turned up a few times. The CDR3 protein is CASSLRRSETQYF. In DNA form, the CDR3 reads TGTGCCAGCAGTTTAAGAAGGTCAGAGACCCAGTACTTC. The rearrangement joins TRBV12-3 or TRBV12-4 to TRBJ2-5; the D is unclear. The CDR3 is made up of 13 amino acids. Trimming took 2 bases from V and 4 from J, leaving 8 bases between them.

This chain connects TRBV14 to TRBJ2-6; no definite D call. CDR3 length: 14 amino acids. Trimming left V 1 base short and J 4 bases short, with 5 bases between. The germline CDR1 and CDR2 sequences are SGHDN and FVKESK. CDR3 in amino acids: CASSQVWGANVLTF. The DNA of the CDR3 is TGTGCCAGCAGCCAAGTTTGGGGGGCCAACGTCCTGACTTTC.

This chain connects TRBV10-2 to TRBJ1-5; 7 bases match TRBD1. The ends lost 6 bases at V and 5 bases at J; junction bases unmatched: 7. Germline CDR1 and CDR2: WSHSY and SAAADI. The CDR3 has 14 residues. DNA of the CDR3: TGCGCCAGCAGGGAGACAGGGTTCGATCAGCCCCAGCATTTT. Translation gives CASRETGFDQPQHF.

The chain has TRBV7-2 and TRBJ2-5, with a tentative D call TRBD2 (5 bases). Trimming pared 3 bases from V and 4 bases from J, leaving 9 bases between. CDR1 is SGHTA and CDR2 is FQGNSA in the germline V gene. The length of the CDR3 is 13 residues. Here the CDR3 DNA reads TGTGCCAGCAGCTTTGCGGGCGGAGAGACCCAGTACTTC. Protein product: CASSFAGGETQYF.